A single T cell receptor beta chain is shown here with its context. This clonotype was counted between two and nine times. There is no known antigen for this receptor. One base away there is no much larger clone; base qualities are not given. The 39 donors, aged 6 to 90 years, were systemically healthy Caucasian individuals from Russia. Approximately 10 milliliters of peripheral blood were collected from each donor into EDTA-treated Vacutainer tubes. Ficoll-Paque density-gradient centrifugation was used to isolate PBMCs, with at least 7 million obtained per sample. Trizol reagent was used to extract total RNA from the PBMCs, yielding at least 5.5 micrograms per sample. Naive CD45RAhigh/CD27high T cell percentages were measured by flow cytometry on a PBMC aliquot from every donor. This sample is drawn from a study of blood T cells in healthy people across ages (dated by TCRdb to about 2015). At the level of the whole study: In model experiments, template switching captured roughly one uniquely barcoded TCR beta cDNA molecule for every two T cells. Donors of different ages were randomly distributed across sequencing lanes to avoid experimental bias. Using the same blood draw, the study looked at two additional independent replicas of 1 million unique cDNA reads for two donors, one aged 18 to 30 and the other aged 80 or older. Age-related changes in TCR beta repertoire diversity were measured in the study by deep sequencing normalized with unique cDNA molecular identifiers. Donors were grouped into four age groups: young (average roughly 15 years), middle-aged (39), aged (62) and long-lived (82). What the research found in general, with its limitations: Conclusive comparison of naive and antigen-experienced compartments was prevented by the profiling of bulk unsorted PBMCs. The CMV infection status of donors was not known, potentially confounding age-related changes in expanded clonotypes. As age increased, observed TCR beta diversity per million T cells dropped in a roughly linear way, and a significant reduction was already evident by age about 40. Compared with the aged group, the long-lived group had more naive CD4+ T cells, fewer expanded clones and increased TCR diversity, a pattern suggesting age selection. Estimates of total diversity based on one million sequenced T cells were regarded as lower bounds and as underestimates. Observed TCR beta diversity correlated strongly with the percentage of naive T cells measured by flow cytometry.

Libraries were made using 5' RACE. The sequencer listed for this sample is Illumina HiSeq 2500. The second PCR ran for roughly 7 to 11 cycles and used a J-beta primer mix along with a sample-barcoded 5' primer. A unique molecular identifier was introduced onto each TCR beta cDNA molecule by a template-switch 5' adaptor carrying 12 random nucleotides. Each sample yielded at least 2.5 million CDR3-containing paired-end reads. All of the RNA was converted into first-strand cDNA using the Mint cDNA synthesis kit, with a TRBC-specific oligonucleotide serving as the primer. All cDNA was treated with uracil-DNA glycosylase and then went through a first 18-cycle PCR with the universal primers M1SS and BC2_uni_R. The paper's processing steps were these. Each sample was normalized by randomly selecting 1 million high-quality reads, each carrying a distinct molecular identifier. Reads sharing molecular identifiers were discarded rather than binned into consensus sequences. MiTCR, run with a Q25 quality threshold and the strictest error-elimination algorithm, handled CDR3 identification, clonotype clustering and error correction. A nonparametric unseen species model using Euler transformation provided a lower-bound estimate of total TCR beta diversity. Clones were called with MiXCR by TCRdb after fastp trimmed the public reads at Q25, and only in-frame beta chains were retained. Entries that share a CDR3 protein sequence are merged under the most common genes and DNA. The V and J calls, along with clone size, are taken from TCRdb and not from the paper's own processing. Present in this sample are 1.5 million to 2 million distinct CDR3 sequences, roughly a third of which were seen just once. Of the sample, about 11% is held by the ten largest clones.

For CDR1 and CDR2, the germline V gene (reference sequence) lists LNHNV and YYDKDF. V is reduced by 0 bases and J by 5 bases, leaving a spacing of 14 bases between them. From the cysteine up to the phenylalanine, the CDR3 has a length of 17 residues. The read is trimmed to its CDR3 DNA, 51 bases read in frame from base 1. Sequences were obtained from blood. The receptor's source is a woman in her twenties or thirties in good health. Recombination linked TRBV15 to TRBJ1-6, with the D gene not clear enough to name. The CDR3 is CATSRDLPGMNNSPLHF. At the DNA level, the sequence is TGTGCCACCAGCAGAGATTTACCCGGGATGAATAATTCACCCCTCCACTTT.